The text below deals with one TCR beta chain. The data were taken from a study of blood T cell repertoires in COVID-19. As for the study in general: T cells, B-cell-depleted T cells, or PBMCs provided the cDNA or gDNA that served as material.

Method: immunoSEQ multiplex PCR; TCRdb's copy keeps in-frame clones and lacks some. The sample lists fewer than 300,000 clones, about nine tenths occurring once. The clonotype comes from a woman in her thirties or forties who had recovered from COVID-19. Specimen: peripheral blood.

The CDR3 DNA sequence: TGTGCCAGCAGTGAACTTTACAGGGGGGTAGGCGGGGAGCTGTTTTTT. Translation: CASSELYRGVGGELFF. This chain joins TRBV6-1 and TRBJ2-2; 8 bases fit TRBD1. The length of the CDR3 is 16 residues. The V gene's germline CDR1 is MNHNS and CDR2 SASEGT. V was clipped by 2 bases and J by 7 bases; unmatched bases: 9.